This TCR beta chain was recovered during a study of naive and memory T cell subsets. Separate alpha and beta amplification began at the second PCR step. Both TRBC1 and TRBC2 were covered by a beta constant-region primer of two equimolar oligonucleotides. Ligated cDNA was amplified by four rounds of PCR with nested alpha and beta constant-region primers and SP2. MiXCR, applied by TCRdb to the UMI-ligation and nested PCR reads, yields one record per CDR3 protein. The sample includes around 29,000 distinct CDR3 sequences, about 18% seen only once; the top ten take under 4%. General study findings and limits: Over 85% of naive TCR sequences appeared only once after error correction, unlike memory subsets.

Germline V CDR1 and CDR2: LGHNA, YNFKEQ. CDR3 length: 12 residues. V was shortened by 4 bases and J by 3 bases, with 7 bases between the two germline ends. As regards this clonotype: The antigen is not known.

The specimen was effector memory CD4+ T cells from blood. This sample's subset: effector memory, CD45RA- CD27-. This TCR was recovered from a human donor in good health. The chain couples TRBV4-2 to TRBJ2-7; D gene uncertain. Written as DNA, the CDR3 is TGTGCCAGCAGCCGAACCAGCTACGAGCAGTACTTC. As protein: CASSRTSYEQYF.